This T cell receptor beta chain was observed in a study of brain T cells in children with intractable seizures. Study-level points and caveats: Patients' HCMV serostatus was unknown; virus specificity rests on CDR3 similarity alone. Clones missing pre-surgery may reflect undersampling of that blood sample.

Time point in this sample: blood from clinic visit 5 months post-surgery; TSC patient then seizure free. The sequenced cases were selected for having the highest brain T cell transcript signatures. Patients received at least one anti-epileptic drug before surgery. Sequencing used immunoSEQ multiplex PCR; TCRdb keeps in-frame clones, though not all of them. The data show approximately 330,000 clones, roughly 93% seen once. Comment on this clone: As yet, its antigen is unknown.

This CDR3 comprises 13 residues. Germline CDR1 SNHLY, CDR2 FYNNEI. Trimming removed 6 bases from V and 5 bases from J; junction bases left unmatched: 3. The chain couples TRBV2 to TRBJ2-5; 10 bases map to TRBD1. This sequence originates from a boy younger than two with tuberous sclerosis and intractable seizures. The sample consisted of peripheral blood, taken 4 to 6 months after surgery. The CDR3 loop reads CASSLDRGETQYF. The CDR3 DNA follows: TGTGCCAGCAGCTTGGACAGGGGGGAGACCCAGTACTTC.